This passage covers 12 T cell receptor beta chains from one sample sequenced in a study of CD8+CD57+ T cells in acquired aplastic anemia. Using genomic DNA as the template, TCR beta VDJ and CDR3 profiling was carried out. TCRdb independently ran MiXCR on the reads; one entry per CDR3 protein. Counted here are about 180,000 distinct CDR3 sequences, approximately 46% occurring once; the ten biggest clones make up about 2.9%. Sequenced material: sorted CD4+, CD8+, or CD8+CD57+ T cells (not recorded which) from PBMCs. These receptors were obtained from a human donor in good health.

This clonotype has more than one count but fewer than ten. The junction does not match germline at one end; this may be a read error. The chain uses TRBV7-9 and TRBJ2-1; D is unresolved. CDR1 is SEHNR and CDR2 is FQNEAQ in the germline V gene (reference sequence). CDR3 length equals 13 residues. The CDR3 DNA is TGCGCCAGCAGCTTCCCGGAGCTCAATGAGCAGTTCTTC. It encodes CASSFPELNEQFF.

The chain's CDR3 is CASSLELVNTGELFF. The CDR3 coding sequence is TGTGCCAGCAGCTTAGAGCTAGTGAACACCGGGGAGCTGTTTTTT. This sequence joins TRBV7-9 and TRBJ2-2; D remains ambiguous. The CDR3 length is 15 residues. Trimming left V 1 base short and J 1 base short, with 7 bases between. Germline V gives CDR1 SEHNR, CDR2 FQNEAQ (reference sequence).

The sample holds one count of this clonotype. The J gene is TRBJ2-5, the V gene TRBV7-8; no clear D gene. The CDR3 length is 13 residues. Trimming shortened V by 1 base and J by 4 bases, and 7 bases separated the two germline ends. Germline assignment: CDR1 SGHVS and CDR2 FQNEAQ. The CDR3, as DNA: TGTGCCAGCAGCTTAGGCGCAACAGAGACCCAGTACTTC. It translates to CASSLGATETQYF. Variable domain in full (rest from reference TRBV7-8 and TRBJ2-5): GAGVSQSPRYKVAKRGQDVALRCDPISGHVSLFWYQQALGQGPEFLTYFQNEAQLDKSGLPSDRFFAERPEGSVSTLKIQRTQQEDSAVYLCASSLGATETQYFGPGTRLLVL.

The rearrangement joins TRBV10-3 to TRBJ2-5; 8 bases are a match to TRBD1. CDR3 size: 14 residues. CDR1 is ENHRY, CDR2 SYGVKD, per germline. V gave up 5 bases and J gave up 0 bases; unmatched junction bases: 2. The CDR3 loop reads CAISMTGDQETQYF. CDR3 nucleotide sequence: TGTGCCATCAGTATGACAGGGGACCAAGAGACCCAGTACTTC.

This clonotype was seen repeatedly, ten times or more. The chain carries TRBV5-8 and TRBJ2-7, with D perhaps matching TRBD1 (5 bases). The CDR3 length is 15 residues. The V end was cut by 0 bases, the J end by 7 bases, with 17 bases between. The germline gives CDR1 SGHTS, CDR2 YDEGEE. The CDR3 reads CASSLGGSPREEQYF. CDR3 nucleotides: TGTGCCAGCAGCTTGGGGGGCTCCCCGAGAGAGGAGCAGTACTTC.

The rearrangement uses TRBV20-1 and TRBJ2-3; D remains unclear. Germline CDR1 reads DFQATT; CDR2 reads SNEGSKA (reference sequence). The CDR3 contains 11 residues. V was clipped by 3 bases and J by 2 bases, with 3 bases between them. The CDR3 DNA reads TGCAGTGCTAGGACCACAGATACGCAGTATTTT. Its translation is CSARTTDTQYF.

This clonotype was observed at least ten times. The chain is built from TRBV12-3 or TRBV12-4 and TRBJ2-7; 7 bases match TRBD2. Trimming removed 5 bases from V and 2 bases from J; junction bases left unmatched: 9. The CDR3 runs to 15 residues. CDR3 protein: CASSLMPSGPYEQYF. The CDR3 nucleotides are TGTGCCAGCAGTCTAATGCCTAGCGGACCCTACGAGCAGTACTTC.

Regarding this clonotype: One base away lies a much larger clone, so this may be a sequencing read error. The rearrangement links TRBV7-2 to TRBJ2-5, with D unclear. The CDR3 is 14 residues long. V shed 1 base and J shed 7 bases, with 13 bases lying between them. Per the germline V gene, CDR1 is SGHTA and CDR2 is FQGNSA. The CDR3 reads CASSLGAGSGTQYF. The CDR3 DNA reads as TGTGCCAGCAGCTTAGGAGCCGGATCAGGGACCCAGTACTTC.

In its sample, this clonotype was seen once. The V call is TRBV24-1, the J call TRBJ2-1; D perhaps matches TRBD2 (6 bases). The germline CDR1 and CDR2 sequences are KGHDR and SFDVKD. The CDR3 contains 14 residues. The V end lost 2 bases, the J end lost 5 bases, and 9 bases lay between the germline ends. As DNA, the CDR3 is TGTGCCACCAGTGATTGGGCGGGGAACAATGAGCAGTTCTTC. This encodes CATSDWAGNNEQFF.

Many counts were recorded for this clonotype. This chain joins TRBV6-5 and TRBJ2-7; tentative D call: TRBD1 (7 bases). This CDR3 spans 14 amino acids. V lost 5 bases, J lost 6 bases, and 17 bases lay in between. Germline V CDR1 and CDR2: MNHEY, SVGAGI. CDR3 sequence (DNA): TGTGCCAGCAGTCACCGGCCCCAGGGGGGCGAGCAGTACTTC. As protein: CASSHRPQGGEQYF.

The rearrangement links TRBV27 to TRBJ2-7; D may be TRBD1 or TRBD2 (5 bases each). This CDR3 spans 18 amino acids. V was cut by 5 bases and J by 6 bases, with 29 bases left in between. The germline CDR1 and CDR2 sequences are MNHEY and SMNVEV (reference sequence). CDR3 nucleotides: TGTGCCAGCAGTAGGGGACCTCGCGGCGGCCTGACCCGGGGCGAGCAGTACTTC. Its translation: CASSRGPRGGLTRGEQYF.

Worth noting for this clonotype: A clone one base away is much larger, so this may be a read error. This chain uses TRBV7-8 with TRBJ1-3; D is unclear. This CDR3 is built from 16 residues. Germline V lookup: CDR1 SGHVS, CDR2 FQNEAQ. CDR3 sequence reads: CAGSLSVRFSGNTIYF. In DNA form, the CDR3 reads TGTGCCGGCAGCTTATCGGTCCGCTTCTCTGGAAACACCATATATTTT. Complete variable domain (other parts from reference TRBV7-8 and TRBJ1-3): GAGVSQSPRYKVAKRGQDVALRCDPISGHVSLFWYQQALGQGPEFLTYFQNEAQLDKSGLPSDRFFAERPEGSVSTLKIQRTQQEDSAVYLCAGSLSVRFSGNTIYFGEGSWLTVV.